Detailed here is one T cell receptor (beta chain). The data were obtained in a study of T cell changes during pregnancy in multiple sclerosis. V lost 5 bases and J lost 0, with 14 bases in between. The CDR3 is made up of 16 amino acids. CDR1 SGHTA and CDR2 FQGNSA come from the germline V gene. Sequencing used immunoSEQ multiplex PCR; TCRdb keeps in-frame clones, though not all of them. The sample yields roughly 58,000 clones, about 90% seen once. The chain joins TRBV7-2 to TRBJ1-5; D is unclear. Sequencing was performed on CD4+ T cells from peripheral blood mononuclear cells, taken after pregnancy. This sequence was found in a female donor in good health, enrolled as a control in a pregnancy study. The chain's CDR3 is CASSPMASGSNQPQHF. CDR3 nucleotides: TGTGCCAGCAGCCCCATGGCGTCGGGTAGCAATCAGCCCCAGCATTTT.